The 8 T cell receptor beta chains presented below share a single source sample, sequenced in a study of T cell responses to AZD1222 COVID-19 vaccine. Only in-frame clones appear in the TCRdb table, and some are missing; sequencing was by immunoSEQ multiplex PCR. The sample lists fewer than 70,000 clones; over 65% were seen once. The sample here was peripheral blood, taken 28 days after the second AZD1222 dose. The source of these receptors is an adult who received the AZD1222 COVID-19 vaccine.

This clone came up a few times. The rearrangement uses TRBV5-4 and TRBJ1-1; 11 bases agree with TRBD1. Trimming removed 5 bases from V and 3 bases from J; junction bases left unmatched: 9. Germline V gene data show CDR1 as SGHNT and CDR2 as YYREEE (reference sequence). The CDR3 loop spans 16 amino acids. The DNA of the CDR3 is TGTGCCAGCAGGCCGGGGGGGACAGGGGGGTACACTGAAGCTTTCTTT. Amino acids: CASRPGGTGGYTEAFF.

The rearrangement links TRBV2 to TRBJ2-7, with 9 bases identical to TRBD2. The CDR3 runs 13 residues. Trimming at V came to 9 bases and at J to 2 bases, leaving 5 bases not matched to a gene. The germline V gene encodes CDR1 SNHLY and CDR2 FYNNEI. CDR3 sequence: CASQRGVPYEQYF. The DNA for the CDR3 is TGTGCCAGTCAGCGGGGGGTACCCTACGAGCAGTACTTC.

The V call is TRBV24-1, the J call TRBJ2-7; tentatively, D is TRBD2 (6 bases). CDR1 is KGHDR and CDR2 is SFDVKD in the germline V gene. This CDR3 contains 13 residues. V was shortened by 3 bases and J by 2 bases, with 7 bases between the two germline ends. CDR3 amino acids: CATSDGGTYEQYF. The CDR3 region has the DNA TGTGCCACCAGTGATGGGGGGACCTACGAGCAGTACTTC.

V gene TRBV25-1 combines with J gene TRBJ2-1; tentative D call: TRBD2 (5 bases). Trimming shortened V by 0 bases and J by 9 bases, and 18 bases separated the two germline ends. Germline lookup yields CDR1 MGHDK and CDR2 SYGVNS. CDR3 length equals 16 residues. The CDR3, as DNA: TGTGCCAGCAGTGAATATAGGACTTCCTTGGGCGGTGAGCAGTTCTTC. This gives the protein CASSEYRTSLGGEQFF.

The chain carries TRBV5-1 and TRBJ2-2, with D maybe TRBD2 (6 bases). Trimming cost V 0 bases and J 4 bases, with 10 bases left between them. CDR3 size: 15 residues. Germline values: CDR1 SGHRS, CDR2 YFSETQ. CDR3: CASSLASGGTGELFF. The DNA of the CDR3 is TGCGCCAGCAGCTTGGCTTCCGGGGGCACCGGGGAGCTGTTTTTT.

The chain carries TRBV5-1 and TRBJ1-5; tentative D call: TRBD1 (5 bases). The V end lost 1 base, the J end lost 6 bases, and 14 bases lay between the germline ends. The CDR3 covers 15 residues. Germline CDR1 is SGHRS and CDR2 is YFSETQ. The CDR3 nucleotides are TGCGCCAGCAGCTTGTCTCCCGGGGACGGTCAGCCCCAGCATTTT. Protein: CASSLSPGDGQPQHF.

The chain recombines TRBV13 with TRBJ2-3, with 8 bases fitting TRBD2. Germline loops: CDR1 PRHDT, CDR2 FYEKMQ (reference sequence). V lost 2 bases and J lost 1; bases outside the gene matches: 2. The CDR3 covers 15 residues. The DNA for the CDR3 is TGTGCCAGCAGCTTATATAGCGGGGGCACAGATACGCAGTATTTT. Translating gives CASSLYSGGTDTQYF.

This clone has just a few counts. The chain links TRBV27 to TRBJ1-2, with TRBD1 matching 8 bases. The germline V gene encodes CDR1 MNHEY and CDR2 SMNVEV (reference sequence). After removal of 3 bases from V and 8 bases from J, the junction contained 2 bases not matched to a gene. The CDR3 consists of 12 residues. CDR3 nucleotides: TGTGCCAGCAGTTTTCCAGGGGGCGGCTACACCTTC. Its protein product is CASSFPGGGYTF.